These 10 T cell receptor beta chains share one sample of origin, sequenced in a study of Graves' ophthalmopathy and Graves' hyperthyroidism. For repertoire sequencing, the TCR beta CDR3 regions were amplified from RNA transcripts. Second-round multiplex PCR came after first-round RT-PCR with HTBI primers. TCRdb passed the multiplex PCR reads through MiXCR, listing each CDR3 protein once. The sample contains roughly 400,000 distinct CDR3 sequences, around 20% of which appear only once. Sample: peripheral blood. The source is a young woman with Graves' ophthalmopathy.

The chain employs TRBV28 and TRBJ2-7; 11 nucleotides align to TRBD1. The germline gives CDR1 MDHEN, CDR2 SYDVKM. The junction had 10 bases not matched to a gene; V was cut back by 5 bases and J by 7 bases. The CDR3 loop spans 15 amino acids. This chain's CDR3 is CASSRTGGAPMEQYF. The CDR3 nucleotides read TGTGCCAGCAGTAGGACAGGGGGCGCCCCTATGGAGCAGTACTTC.

This clonotype was observed many times. The chain is built from TRBV12-3 or TRBV12-4 and TRBJ1-1; tentative D call: TRBD1 (5 bases). This CDR3 has 14 residues. V was shortened by 4 bases and J by 7 bases, with 16 bases between the two germline ends. CDR3 sequence reads: CASSSAGFWGEAFF. DNA for the CDR3: TGTGCCAGCAGTTCCGCAGGGTTCTGGGGTGAAGCTTTCTTT.

This clonotype was counted many times. The chain carries TRBV6-1 and TRBJ2-5; D unclear. The V gene's germline CDR1 is MNHNS and CDR2 SASEGT. V shed 8 bases and J shed 3 bases, with 10 bases lying between them. The CDR3 is 12 amino acids. CDR3 sequence (DNA): TGTGCCAGCGGACGGGTGGAAGAGACCCAGTACTTC. This translates into CASGRVEETQYF.

In its sample, this clonotype was seen many times. The J gene is TRBJ2-5, the V gene TRBV12-5, with TRBD1 matching over 8 bases. Trimming at V came to 1 base and at J to 5 bases, leaving 3 bases not matched to a gene. Per the germline V gene, CDR1 is LGHNT and CDR2 is FRNRAP. The CDR3 is made up of 14 amino acids. In DNA form, the CDR3 reads TGTGCTAGTGGTTTGGGGACAGGGCAGGAGACCCAGTACTTC. It encodes CASGLGTGQETQYF. The full variable domain, its missing parts supplied by reference TRBV12-5 and TRBJ2-5, is DARVTQTPRHKVTEMGQEVTMRCQPILGHNTVFWYRQTMMQGLELLAYFRNRAPLDDSGMPKDRFSAEMPDATLATLKIQPSEPRDSAVYFCASGLGTGQETQYFGPGTRLLVL.

This clonotype was found many times. The chain is built from TRBV14 and TRBJ2-4, with 11 bases identical to TRBD2. Germline values: CDR1 SGHDN, CDR2 FVKESK. The CDR3 has 18 amino acids. Germline trimming cut 4 bases from V and 3 bases from J; bases unmatched to any gene: 11. CDR3 sequence: CASSPYIAGGPGKNIQYF. The CDR3 coding sequence is TGTGCCAGCAGCCCCTATATAGCGGGGGGGCCGGGCAAAAACATTCAGTACTTC.

This clonotype was picked up many times. The V and J genes are TRBV7-2 and TRBJ2-7; 8 bases line up with TRBD2. After removal of 2 bases from V and 2 bases from J, the junction contained 5 bases not matched to a gene. This CDR3 has 15 residues. Germline V gives CDR1 SGHTA, CDR2 FQGNSA. The CDR3 here is CASSLSSGGPYEQYF. CDR3 DNA sequence: TGTGCCAGCAGCTTATCCAGCGGGGGCCCCTACGAGCAGTACTTC.

This clonotype was observed at least ten times. The rearrangement uses TRBV5-1 and TRBJ2-5; tentative D call: TRBD1 (5 bases). The length of the CDR3 is 14 residues. V was shortened by 3 bases and J by 5 bases, with 14 bases between the two germline ends. Per germline, CDR1 SGHRS and CDR2 YFSETQ. CDR3 in amino acids: CASSSFTTDETQYF. CDR3 coding DNA: TGCGCCAGCAGCTCCTTTACGACAGACGAGACCCAGTACTTC.

This sequence joins TRBV19 and TRBJ1-1; 7 nucleotides match TRBD1. Germline V gives CDR1 LNHDA, CDR2 SQIVND (reference sequence). V gave up 3 bases and J gave up 5 bases; unmatched junction bases: 18. CDR3 length: 18 residues. CDR3 nucleotide sequence: TGTGCCAGTAGTATCCAGTACAGTACAGGAACAGGGGCTACTGAAGCTTTCTTT. It encodes CASSIQYSTGTGATEAFF.

Ten or more counts support this clonotype. The rearrangement links TRBV19 to TRBJ1-1, with D perhaps TRBD1 (6 bases). In germline, CDR1 is LNHDA, CDR2 SQIVND (reference sequence). Trimming took 6 bases from V and 3 from J, leaving 11 bases between them. This CDR3 has 13 amino acids. CDR3: CASRTTGHTEAFF. The CDR3, as DNA: TGTGCCAGTAGAACAACAGGGCACACTGAAGCTTTCTTT.

This rearrangement joins TRBV12-3 or TRBV12-4 to TRBJ1-1; D is unresolved. The CDR3 spans 11 residues. V dropped 8 bases and J dropped 4 bases, with 8 bases sitting between them. This CDR3 is CASLTGTEAFF. CDR3 sequence (DNA): TGTGCCAGCCTCACGGGCACTGAAGCTTTCTTT.